This T cell receptor (beta chain) was captured in a study of T cell repertoires in cytomegalovirus infection. Study as a whole: Epitope selection comprised recently identified HLA-C-restricted CMV epitopes and well-studied HLA-B-restricted CMV epitopes. Matching HLA type and CMV infection were both indicated by public TCR beta signatures.

Worth noting for this clonotype: Its antigen remains unidentified.

General study points: The ex vivo response showed dominance by HLA-C-restricted CMV-specific TCR beta clonotypes. The study identified carriers of CMV plus the relevant HLA from cumulative public TCR beta family frequency.

Via MiXCR, TCRdb re-called the reads, giving one row per CDR3 protein. The sample has about 69,000 distinct CDR3 sequences; about 26% are singletons. The material sequenced was CD8+ T cells from cultured PBMCs, taken from culture after CMV antigen stimulation. The sequence derives from a human donor in good health (CMV status not recorded). Some clones in this sample may be carry-over from other donors' samples.

CDR3 bases: TGCGCCAGCAGCCAAGATATCGGGGTCTACGAGCAGTACTTC. Translation gives CASSQDIGVYEQYF. The V gene is TRBV4-3, the J gene TRBJ2-7; perhaps TRBD2 as D (5 bases). V shed 0 bases and J shed 3 bases, with 9 bases lying between them. The germline V gene encodes CDR1 LGHNA and CDR2 YSLEER. This CDR3 has 14 residues.